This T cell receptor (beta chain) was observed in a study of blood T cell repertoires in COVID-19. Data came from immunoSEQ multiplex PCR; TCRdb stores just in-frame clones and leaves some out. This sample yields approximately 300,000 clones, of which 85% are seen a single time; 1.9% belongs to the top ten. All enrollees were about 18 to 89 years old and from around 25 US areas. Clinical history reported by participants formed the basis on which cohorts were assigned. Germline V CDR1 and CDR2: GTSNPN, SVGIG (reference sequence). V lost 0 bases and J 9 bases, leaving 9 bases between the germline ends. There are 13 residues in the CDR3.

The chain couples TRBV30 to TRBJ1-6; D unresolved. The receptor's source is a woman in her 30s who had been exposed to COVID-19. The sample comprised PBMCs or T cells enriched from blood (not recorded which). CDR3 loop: CAWSVVGGSPLHF. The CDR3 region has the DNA TGTGCCTGGAGTGTAGTAGGAGGTTCACCCCTCCACTTT.